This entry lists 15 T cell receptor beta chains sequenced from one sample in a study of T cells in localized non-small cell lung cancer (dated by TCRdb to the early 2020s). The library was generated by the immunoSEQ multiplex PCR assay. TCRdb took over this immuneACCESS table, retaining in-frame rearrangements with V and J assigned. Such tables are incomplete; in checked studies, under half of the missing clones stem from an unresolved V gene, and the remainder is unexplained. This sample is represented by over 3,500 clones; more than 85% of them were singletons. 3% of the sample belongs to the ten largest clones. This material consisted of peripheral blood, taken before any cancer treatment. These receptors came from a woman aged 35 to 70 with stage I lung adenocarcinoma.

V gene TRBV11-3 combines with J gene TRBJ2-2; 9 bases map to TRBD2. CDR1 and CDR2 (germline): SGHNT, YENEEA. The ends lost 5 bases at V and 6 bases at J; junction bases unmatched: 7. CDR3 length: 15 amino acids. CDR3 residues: CASSVSGRVPGELFF. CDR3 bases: TGTGCCAGCAGCGTTAGCGGGAGAGTTCCCGGGGAGCTGTTTTTT.

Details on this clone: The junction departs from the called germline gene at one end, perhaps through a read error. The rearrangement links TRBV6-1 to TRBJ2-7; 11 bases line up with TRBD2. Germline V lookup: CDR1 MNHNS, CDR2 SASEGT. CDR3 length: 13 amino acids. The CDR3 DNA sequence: TGTGCCAGCACCGAGACTAGCGGGATGGCGGCGGACTTC. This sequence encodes CASTETSGMAADF.

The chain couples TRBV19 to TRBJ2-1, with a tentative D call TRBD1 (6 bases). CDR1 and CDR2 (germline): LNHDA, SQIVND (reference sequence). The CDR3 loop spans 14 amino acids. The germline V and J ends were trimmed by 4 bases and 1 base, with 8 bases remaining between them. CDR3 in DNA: TGTGCCAGTAGTACCAGGGGTTCCTACAATGAGCAGTTCTTC. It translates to CASSTRGSYNEQFF.

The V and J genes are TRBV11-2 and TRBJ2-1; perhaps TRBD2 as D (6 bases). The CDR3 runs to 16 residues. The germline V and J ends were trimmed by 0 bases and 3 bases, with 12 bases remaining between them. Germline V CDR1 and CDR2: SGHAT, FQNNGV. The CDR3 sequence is CASSLERSGLYNEQFF. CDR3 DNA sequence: TGTGCCAGCAGCTTAGAAAGATCGGGACTCTACAATGAGCAGTTCTTC.

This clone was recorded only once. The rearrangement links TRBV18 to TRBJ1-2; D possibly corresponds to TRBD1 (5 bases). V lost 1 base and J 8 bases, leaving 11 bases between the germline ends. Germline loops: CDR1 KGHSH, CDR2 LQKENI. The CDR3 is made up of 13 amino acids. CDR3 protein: CASSPRPGGGYTF. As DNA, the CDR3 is TGTGCCAGCTCACCACGCCCCGGGGGGGGCTACACCTTC.

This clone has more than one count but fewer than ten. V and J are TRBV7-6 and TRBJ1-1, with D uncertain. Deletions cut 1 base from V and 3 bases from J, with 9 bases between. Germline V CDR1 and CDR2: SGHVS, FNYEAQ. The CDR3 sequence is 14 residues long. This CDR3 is CASSLVPTDTEAFF. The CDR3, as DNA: TGTGCCAGCAGCTTAGTTCCCACCGACACTGAAGCTTTCTTT.

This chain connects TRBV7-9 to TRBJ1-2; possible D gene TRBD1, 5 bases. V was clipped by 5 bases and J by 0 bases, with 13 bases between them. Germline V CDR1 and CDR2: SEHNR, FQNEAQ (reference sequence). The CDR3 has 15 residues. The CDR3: CASSPDSTPNYGYTF. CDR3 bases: TGTGCCAGCAGCCCAGACAGCACTCCTAACTATGGCTACACCTTC.

The CDR3 DNA reads as TGTGCCAGCAGTCCCCTAGGGAGCTCCTACGAGCAGTACTTC. As protein: CASSPLGSSYEQYF. The rearrangement links TRBV14 to TRBJ2-7, with a possible D match to TRBD2 (5 bases). Germline-derived CDR1 and CDR2 are SGHDN and FVKESK. The CDR3 is 14 residues long. Deletions cut 6 bases from V and 0 bases from J, with 12 bases between.

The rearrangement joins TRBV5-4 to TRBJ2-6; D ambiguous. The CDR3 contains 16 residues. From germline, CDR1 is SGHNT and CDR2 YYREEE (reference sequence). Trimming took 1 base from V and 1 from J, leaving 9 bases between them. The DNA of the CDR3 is TGTGCCAGCAGCTTGTCCAGAAGTTCTGGGGCCAACGTCCTGACTTTC. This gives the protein CASSLSRSSGANVLTF.

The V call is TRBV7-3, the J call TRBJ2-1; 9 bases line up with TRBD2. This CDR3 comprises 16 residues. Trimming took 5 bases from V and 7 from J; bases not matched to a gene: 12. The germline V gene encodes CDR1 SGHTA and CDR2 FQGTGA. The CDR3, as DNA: TGTGCCAGCAGCCTCCCCCGGGCGGGAGGGACGAATGAGCAGTTCTTC. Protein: CASSLPRAGGTNEQFF.

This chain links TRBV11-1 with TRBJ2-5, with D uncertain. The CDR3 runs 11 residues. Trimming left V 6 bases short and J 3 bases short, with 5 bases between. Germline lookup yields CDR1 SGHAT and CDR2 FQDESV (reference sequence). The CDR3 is CASSSEETQYF. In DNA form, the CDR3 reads TGTGCCAGCAGTTCCGAAGAGACCCAGTACTTC.

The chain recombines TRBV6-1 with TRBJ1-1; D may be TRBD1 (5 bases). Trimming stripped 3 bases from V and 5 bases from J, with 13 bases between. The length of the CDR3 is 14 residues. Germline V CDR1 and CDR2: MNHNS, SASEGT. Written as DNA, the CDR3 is TGTGCCAGCAGTGATCTGGGGGTCGGAACTGAAGCTTTCTTT. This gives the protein CASSDLGVGTEAFF.

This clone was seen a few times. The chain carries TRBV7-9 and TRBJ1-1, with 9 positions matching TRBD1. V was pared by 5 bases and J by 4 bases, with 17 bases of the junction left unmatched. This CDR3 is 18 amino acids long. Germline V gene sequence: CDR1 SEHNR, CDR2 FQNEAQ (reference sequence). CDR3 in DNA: TGTGCCAGCAGCCCCAGCTTATCAGTCGACAGGGGGAGCACTGAAGCTTTCTTT. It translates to CASSPSLSVDRGSTEAFF.

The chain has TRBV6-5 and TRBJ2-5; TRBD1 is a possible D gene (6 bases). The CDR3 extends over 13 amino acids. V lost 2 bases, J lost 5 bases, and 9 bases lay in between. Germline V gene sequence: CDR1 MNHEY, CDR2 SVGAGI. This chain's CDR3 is CASSYTQGETQYF. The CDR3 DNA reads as TGTGCCAGCAGTTACACCCAGGGGGAGACCCAGTACTTC.

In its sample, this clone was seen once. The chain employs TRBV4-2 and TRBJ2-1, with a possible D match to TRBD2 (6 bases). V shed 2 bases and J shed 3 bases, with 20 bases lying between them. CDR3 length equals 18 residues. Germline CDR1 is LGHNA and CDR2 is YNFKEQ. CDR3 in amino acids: CASSQQTRGEASYNEQFF. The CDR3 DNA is TGTGCCAGCAGCCAACAAACACGAGGGGAGGCCAGCTACAATGAGCAGTTCTTC.